What follows are 23 T cell receptor beta chains derived from one specimen sequenced in a study of blood T cell repertoires in COVID-19. Generated by immunoSEQ multiplex PCR, the TCRdb table keeps only in-frame clones and is missing some. Among about 200,000 clones, 70% to 90% were seen once, and the ten largest hold less than 6.5%. The sequencing input was peripheral blood. These receptors were obtained from a woman aged 70-85 years with active or convalescent COVID-19.

The chain uses TRBV9 and TRBJ1-2, with TRBD1 matching 7 bases. This CDR3 contains 18 residues. With V trimmed by 0 bases and J by 3 bases, 14 bases remained unmatched. The V gene's germline CDR1 is SGDLS and CDR2 YYNGEE. CDR3 residues: CASSVGPYPTGADYGYTF. CDR3 sequence (DNA): TGTGCCAGCAGCGTAGGCCCCTACCCTACAGGGGCGGACTATGGCTACACCTTC.

The V gene is TRBV19, the J gene TRBJ1-2; 8 bases match TRBD1. After removal of 3 bases from V and 8 bases from J, the junction contained 11 bases not matched to a gene. Germline V gene data show CDR1 as LNHDA and CDR2 as SQIVND (reference sequence). The CDR3 sequence is 15 residues long. The CDR3 spells CASSISLQGARGYTF. CDR3 DNA: TGTGCCAGTAGTATCTCGCTCCAGGGGGCCAGGGGCTACACCTTC.

The gene calls are TRBV5-1 and TRBJ2-1, with 12 nucleotides matching TRBD1. Germline CDR1 is SGHRS and CDR2 is YFSETQ. The CDR3 contains 15 residues. The V and J ends lost 3 bases and 5 bases, in that order; junction bases with no gene match: 3. CDR3 residues: CASSSGTGGHNEQFF. For the CDR3, the DNA is TGCGCCAGCAGCTCCGGGACAGGGGGCCACAATGAGCAGTTCTTC.

This clone has only a few counts. The genes are TRBV2 and TRBJ1-6; perhaps TRBD1 as D (6 bases). This CDR3 contains 13 residues. Germline assignment: CDR1 SNHLY and CDR2 FYNNEI. Between the trimmed V and J ends, which lost 6 bases and 6 bases, there was a span of 9 bases. CDR3 coding DNA: TGTGCCAGCAGCGGACAGTCTAATTCACCCCTCCACTTT. This sequence encodes CASSGQSNSPLHF.

The rearrangement links TRBV20-1 to TRBJ1-2; D possibly corresponds to TRBD1 (6 bases). Trimming took 5 bases from V and 8 from J, leaving 12 bases between them. CDR1 and CDR2 (germline): DFQATT, SNEGSKA (reference sequence). CDR3 size: 11 residues. The CDR3 sequence is CSALQGWGYTF. As DNA, the CDR3 is TGCAGTGCTTTGCAGGGGTGGGGCTACACCTTC.

In its sample, this clone was seen once. The chain links TRBV19 to TRBJ1-2, with D possibly matching TRBD1 (5 bases). Germline lookup yields CDR1 LNHDA and CDR2 SQIVND (reference sequence). The length of the CDR3 is 12 residues. V lost 6 bases, J lost 8 bases, and 13 bases lay in between. As DNA, the CDR3 is TGTGCCAGTAGCCAGGGCGCAGCGGGCTACACCTTC. It codes for CASSQGAAGYTF.

This clone occurred once. V gene TRBV3-1 (or the pseudogene TRBV3-2) combines with J gene TRBJ2-1; 11 nucleotides align to TRBD2. Germline trimming cut 0 bases from V and 7 bases from J; bases unmatched to any gene: 5. This CDR3 region has 16 residues. CDR1 LGHDT and CDR2 YNNKEL come from the germline V gene (reference sequence). The CDR3, as DNA: TGTGCCAGCAGCCAAGAGGAACTAGCGGGAGTGAATGAGCAGTTCTTC. Translation gives CASSQEELAGVNEQFF.

The chain combines TRBV5-5 with TRBJ2-1; TRBD2 matches 11 bases. V trimming: 4 bases; J trimming: 8 bases; junction bases outside the gene matches: 8. This CDR3 spans 15 amino acids. Germline V gene data show CDR1 as SGHKS and CDR2 as YYEKEE (reference sequence). CDR3 DNA sequence: TGTGCCAGCAGCGGTACTAGCGGGAGAGCTCATGAGCAGTTCTTC. Translation: CASSGTSGRAHEQFF. The variable domain in full, completed from reference TRBV5-5 and TRBJ2-1, reads DAGVTQSPTHLIKTRGQQVTLRCSPISGHKSVSWYQQVLGQGPQFIFQYYEKEERGRGNFPDRFSARQFPNYSSELNVNALLLGDSALYLCASSGTSGRAHEQFFGPGTRLTVL.

The chain is built from TRBV5-1 and TRBJ2-7; 8 bases are a match to TRBD2. CDR1 is SGHRS and CDR2 is YFSETQ in the germline V gene. This CDR3 comprises 13 residues. The J segment lost 3 bases and the V segment lost 5 bases, leaving 4 bases of the junction unmatched. This chain's CDR3 is CASSREGLYEQYF. For the CDR3, the DNA is TGCGCCAGCAGTCGGGAGGGCCTCTACGAGCAGTACTTC.

This chain connects TRBV6-6 to TRBJ1-5; the D is unclear. The V gene lost 0 bases and the J gene lost 0 bases, with 6 bases spanning the gap. Germline values: CDR1 MNHNY, CDR2 SVGAGI (reference sequence). The CDR3 is 15 amino acids. CDR3 in DNA: TGTGCCAGCAGTTACTCTCTTCGTAGCAATCAGCCCCAGCATTTT. Its translation is CASSYSLRSNQPQHF.

V is TRBV29-1 and J is TRBJ2-3; possibly TRBD2 for D (6 bases). Trimming cost V 6 bases and J 3 bases, with 10 bases left between them. Looked up from germline, CDR1 is SQVTM and CDR2 is ANQGSEA. CDR3 size: 12 residues. CDR3 bases: TGCAGCGTGGGGACTGGGACAGATACGCAGTATTTT. Translated: CSVGTGTDTQYF.

This clone was observed a handful of times. V is TRBV11-2 and J is TRBJ2-7; D may be TRBD1 (6 bases). CDR1 and CDR2 (germline): SGHAT, FQNNGV. Trimming shortened V by 6 bases and J by 0 bases, and 15 bases separated the two germline ends. The CDR3 is 15 amino acids. The CDR3 nucleotides read TGTGCCAGCAGTCACCCCGGACAGAGCTCCTACGAGCAGTACTTC. Its translation: CASSHPGQSSYEQYF.

This clone was picked up one time. This chain connects TRBV19 to TRBJ1-2; a weak D match, TRBD1 (6 bases). CDR3 length: 16 amino acids. Trimming left V 1 base short and J 3 bases short, with 15 bases between. Per germline, CDR1 LNHDA and CDR2 SQIVND (reference sequence). CDR3 DNA sequence: TGTGCCAGTAGTATAGCGAGAGGGGGAAGGGACTATGGCTACACCTTC. Protein: CASSIARGGRDYGYTF.

CDR3 sequence reads: CASSLVTGGDGYTF. In nucleotides, the CDR3 is TGTGCCAGCAGCTTGGTGACAGGGGGAGATGGCTACACCTTC. This chain connects TRBV5-4 to TRBJ1-2; TRBD1 aligns across 9 bases. Germline V CDR1 and CDR2: SGHNT, YYREEE (reference sequence). The V and J ends lost 0 bases and 6 bases, in that order; junction bases with no gene match: 3. The CDR3 has 14 residues.

The chain uses TRBV2 and TRBJ2-1; 8 bases map to TRBD2. This CDR3 spans 19 amino acids. Looked up from germline, CDR1 is SNHLY and CDR2 is FYNNEI. V was clipped by 1 base and J by 4 bases; unmatched bases: 15. CDR3 in DNA: TGTGCCAGCAGTGAAGGACGCGTCAGAAGCGGGAGAGGGTACAATGAGCAGTTCTTC. This codes for CASSEGRVRSGRGYNEQFF. The whole variable domain, remainder taken from reference TRBV2 and TRBJ2-1, is EPEVTQTPSHQVTQMGQEVILRCVPISNHLYFYWYRQILGQKVEFLVSFYNNEISEKSEIFDDQFSVERPDGSNFTLKIRSTKLEDSAMYFCASSEGRVRSGRGYNEQFFGPGTRLTVL.

The chain uses TRBV30 and TRBJ1-3, with D unresolved. The CDR3 contains 13 residues. Trimming removed 3 bases at V and 2 bases at J, with 8 bases between. Germline V gives CDR1 GTSNPN, CDR2 SVGIG (reference sequence). CDR3 nucleotide sequence: TGTGCCTGGAGGGGAGTTCCTGGAAACACCATATATTTT. It specifies CAWRGVPGNTIYF.

In this sample, this clone turned up once. V usage is TRBV28 and J usage is TRBJ1-1, with D possibly matching TRBD1 (5 bases). The CDR3 is made up of 14 amino acids. The germline gives CDR1 MDHEN, CDR2 SYDVKM. V shed 3 bases and J shed 8 bases, with 16 bases lying between them. The CDR3 is CASSFDRNMIEAFF. In DNA form, the CDR3 reads TGTGCCAGCAGTTTCGACAGAAATATGATCGAAGCTTTCTTT.

The V and J genes are TRBV7-9 and TRBJ2-7; TRBD2 matches 10 bases. The length of the CDR3 is 19 residues. CDR1 is SEHNR and CDR2 is FQNEAQ in the germline V gene (reference sequence). With V trimmed by 4 bases and J by 4 bases, 19 bases remained unmatched. This CDR3 is CASSSPWSRAGGRRYEQYF. The CDR3 DNA follows: TGTGCCAGCAGCTCCCCATGGAGCCGAGCGGGAGGGCGAAGATACGAGCAGTACTTC.

The rearrangement uses TRBV7-9 and TRBJ2-1; 11 positions match TRBD2. The CDR3 consists of 16 residues. The germline CDR1 and CDR2 sequences are SEHNR and FQNEAQ (reference sequence). The V segment lost 3 bases and the J segment 4 bases; nucleotides outside the gene matches: 5. The CDR3 is CASSFQLAGVYNEQFF. As DNA, the CDR3 is TGTGCCAGCAGCTTTCAACTAGCGGGAGTTTACAATGAGCAGTTCTTC.

The rearrangement uses TRBV7-9 and TRBJ2-1; 9 positions match TRBD2. This CDR3 has 13 amino acids. Germline V gene lookup returns CDR1 SEHNR and CDR2 FQNEAQ (reference sequence). The J segment lost 7 bases and the V segment lost 4 bases, leaving 2 bases of the junction unmatched. The CDR3 here is CASSSSGANEQFF. The CDR3 DNA is TGTGCCAGCAGCTCTAGCGGGGCAAATGAGCAGTTCTTC.

The chain couples TRBV25-1 to TRBJ1-6; TRBD1 aligns across 12 bases. The V gene end was trimmed by 0 bases and the J gene end by 7 bases; junction bases not matched to a gene: 4. CDR3 size: 17 residues. Germline V lookup: CDR1 MGHDK, CDR2 SYGVNS. The CDR3 nucleotides read TGTGCCAGCAGTGAATACGGGACAGGGGGCGGGAATTCACCCCTCCACTTT. It encodes CASSEYGTGGGNSPLHF.

By share of the sample, this clone is medium-sized. The V and J genes are TRBV7-6 and TRBJ1-3; 7 bases match TRBD1. J was trimmed by 0 bases and V by 5 bases; bases with no gene match: 7. This CDR3 is 16 amino acids long. Germline-derived CDR1 and CDR2 are SGHVS and FNYEAQ. Here the CDR3 reads CASSTPGQNSGNTIYF. CDR3 bases: TGTGCCAGCAGCACACCGGGACAGAACTCTGGAAACACCATATATTTT.

The V and J genes are TRBV15 and TRBJ2-5; 9 nucleotides align to TRBD1. CDR1 is LNHNV, CDR2 YYDKDF, per germline (reference sequence). The V gene end was trimmed by 3 bases and the J gene end by 3 bases; junction bases not matched to a gene: 8. CDR3 length: 16 amino acids. CDR3 nucleotide sequence: TGTGCCACCAGCAGTCTATTGGGACAGGGAAAAGAGACCCAGTACTTC. It encodes CATSSLLGQGKETQYF.